This T cell receptor beta chain originates from a study of vaccination and CD4 T cells after COVID-19. Study as a whole: Cellular stimulation was performed using overlapping spike peptides derived from SARS-CoV-2, HCoV-NL63, HCoV-OC43 and HCoV-229E. The authors gave control cultures a CEFX pool, an HIV-1 Nef pool, or no peptide.

CDR1 is SGHTA, CDR2 FQGNSA, per germline. Trimming removed 2 bases at V and 3 bases at J, with 13 bases between. This CDR3 has 16 amino acids. The sample's treatment: roughly 10-day PBMC culture with coronavirus spike peptide pools or control peptides (ViraFEST assay). These CD4+ T cells came from an unexposed donor, sampled before the COVID-19 pandemic (2011-2018). This clonotype was seen a handful of times. Its target is unknown. The assay that was used to sequence DNA from cultured CD4+ T cells was the Oncomine TCR Beta short-read assay. The genomic DNA was obtained from cultured CD4+ T cells by extraction with the QIAamp micro DNA kit. One entry per CDR3 protein, called by TCRdb with MiXCR from the PCR reads. The repertoire holds approximately 9,800 distinct CDR3 sequences, with 30% to 40% as singletons.

The sample taken for sequencing was CD4+ T cells from blood, cultured in vitro. The V call is TRBV7-2, the J call TRBJ2-2; D perhaps matches TRBD2 (6 bases). The source is a human donor in good health. The CDR3 bases are TGTGCCAGCAGCTTAAGTCTCAGGGAGGACACCGGGGAGCTGTTTTTT. It specifies CASSLSLREDTGELFF.